The sequence of this TCR beta chain was determined in a study of blood T cell repertoires in COVID-19. About the study: Sites in the United States, Italy and Spain provided acute and convalescent COVID-19 samples.

TCRdb's copy holds only in-frame clones and misses some; the assay was immunoSEQ multiplex PCR. Of roughly 99,000 clones listed, 75% to 95% are singletons. The CDR3 contains 15 residues. CDR1 and CDR2 from the germline V gene are SGHVS and FQNEAQ. V shed 1 base and J 5 bases; nucleotides not matched to a gene: 5. This receptor was identified in a woman younger than 45 with acute or convalescent COVID-19. The material sequenced was peripheral blood. This sequence joins TRBV7-8 and TRBJ2-7, with 10 bases matching TRBD1. The CDR3 loop is CASSLVGQGRNEQYF. DNA of the CDR3: TGTGCCAGCAGCTTAGTGGGACAGGGGAGGAACGAGCAGTACTTC.